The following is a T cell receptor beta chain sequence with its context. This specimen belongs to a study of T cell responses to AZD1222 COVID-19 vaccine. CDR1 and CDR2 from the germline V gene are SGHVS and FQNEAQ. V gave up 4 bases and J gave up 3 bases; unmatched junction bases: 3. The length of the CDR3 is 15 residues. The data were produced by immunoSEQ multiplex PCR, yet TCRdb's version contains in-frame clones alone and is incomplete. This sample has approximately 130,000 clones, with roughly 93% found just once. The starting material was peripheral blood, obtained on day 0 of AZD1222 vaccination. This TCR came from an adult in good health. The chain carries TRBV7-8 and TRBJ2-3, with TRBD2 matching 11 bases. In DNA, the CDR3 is TGTGCCAGCAGCTATAGCGGGAGGGGGACAGATACGCAGTATTTT. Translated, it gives CASSYSGRGTDTQYF.